These 28 T cell receptor beta chains were sequenced from one sample in a study of shared clonotypes between healthy human individuals. Some clones are missing from TCRdb's copy, which holds only in-frame ones; the method was immunoSEQ multiplex PCR. The sample has 2.3 million or so clones, 80% to 95% seen once; the top ten hold 0.39%. Material: naive CD4+ T cells from PBMCs. Subset of the sample: CD45RA+ positively selected. The receptors derive from a man between 18 and 35 years old in good health. Some clones in this sample may be carry-over from other donors' samples.

The V and J genes are TRBV5-5 and TRBJ2-1, with 13 bases identical to TRBD2. With 4 bases clipped from V and 10 bases from J, the junction kept 8 bases outside the gene matches. This CDR3 is 15 amino acids long. Germline V gene data show CDR1 as SGHKS and CDR2 as YYEKEE (reference sequence). CDR3 residues: CASSKLAGGPPEQFF. In nucleotides, the CDR3 is TGTGCCAGCAGCAAACTAGCGGGAGGGCCTCCCGAGCAGTTCTTC.

This clone was counted a single time. The V call is TRBV29-1, the J call TRBJ2-5; D gene unclear. The DNA end lines up better with TRBJ2-7; the J call may be wrong. This CDR3 spans 14 amino acids. In germline, CDR1 is SQVTM, CDR2 ANQGSEA. DNA of the CDR3: TGCAGCGTCGCCAAAGTGGCAGATTCCTACGAGCAGTACTTC. It encodes CSVAKVADSYEQYF.

The chain recombines TRBV18 with TRBJ2-7; TRBD2 agrees at 8 bases. CDR1 is KGHSH, CDR2 LQKENI, per germline. The CDR3 contains 16 residues. Losses at the gene ends were 3 bases for V and 3 bases for J; bases not matched to a gene: 10. This CDR3 is CASSPEPGLVRYEQYF. The CDR3 DNA is TGTGCCAGCTCACCCGAACCGGGACTAGTACGCTACGAGCAGTACTTC.

Details on this clone: This specimen includes other DNA sequences encoding the same CDR3. CDR3 DNA: TGTGCCAGCAGCTTGAAAGTCGGCGAGCAGTACTTC. It is translated as CASSLKVGEQYF. The chain links TRBV7-2 to TRBJ2-7; no reliable D call. V lost 3 bases and J 6 bases, leaving 9 bases between the germline ends. This CDR3 contains 12 residues. Germline V gene data show CDR1 as SGHTA and CDR2 as FQGNSA. The complete variable domain, with remaining parts taken from reference TRBV7-2 and TRBJ2-7, reads GAGVSQSPSNKVTEKGKDVELRCDPISGHTALYWYRQSLGQGLEFLIYFQGNSAPDKSGLPSDRFSAERTGGSVSTLTIQRTQQEDSAVYLCASSLKVGEQYFGPGTRLTVT.

V is TRBV5-1 and J is TRBJ2-6; no firm D call. In germline, CDR1 is SGHRS, CDR2 YFSETQ. The V gene lost 4 bases and the J gene lost 0 bases, with 17 bases spanning the gap. The CDR3 extends over 18 amino acids. The CDR3 sequence is CASSQGPTLSSGANVLTF. The CDR3 DNA reads TGCGCCAGCAGCCAAGGACCTACCTTATCCTCTGGGGCCAACGTCCTGACTTTC.

This chain links TRBV6-1 with TRBJ2-7; possible D gene TRBD1, 6 bases. The germline gives CDR1 MNHNS, CDR2 SASEGT. This CDR3 contains 13 residues. V was trimmed by 4 bases and J by 5 bases, leaving 12 bases between them. The CDR3 loop is CASSVQGKDEQYF. In DNA form, the CDR3 reads TGTGCCAGCAGTGTTCAGGGGAAGGACGAGCAGTACTTC.

This clone showed up just once. This specimen includes other DNA sequences encoding the same CDR3. V gene TRBV7-8 combines with J gene TRBJ2-3; 10 nucleotides line up with TRBD2. The CDR3 sequence is 16 residues long. With 1 base clipped from V and 1 base from J, the junction kept 2 bases outside the gene matches. Germline CDR1 SGHVS, CDR2 FQNEAQ. This CDR3 is CASSLGLAGGTDTQYF. Here the CDR3 DNA reads TGTGCCAGCAGCTTAGGACTAGCGGGCGGCACAGATACGCAGTATTTT.

The gene calls are TRBV4-1 and TRBJ2-7, with D tentatively TRBD1 (6 bases). The CDR3 totals 16 residues. Trimming took 3 bases from V and 8 from J, leaving 23 bases between them. Germline V gives CDR1 MGHRA, CDR2 YSYEKL. The CDR3 region is CASSQAGVQGPRKQYF. DNA of the CDR3: TGCGCCAGCAGCCAGGCCGGCGTGCAGGGGCCAAGGAAGCAGTACTTC.

CDR3 protein: CASSPGLARNYNEQFF. In DNA form, the CDR3 reads TGTGCCAGCAGCCCAGGACTAGCCAGAAACTACAATGAGCAGTTCTTC. The chain recombines TRBV27 with TRBJ2-1; 8 nucleotides line up with TRBD2. In germline, CDR1 is MNHEY, CDR2 SMNVEV (reference sequence). Unmatched junction bases numbered 10, after V lost 6 bases and J lost 3 bases. The CDR3 loop spans 16 amino acids.

This rearrangement joins TRBV6-6 to TRBJ2-1; D gene ambiguous. The CDR3 length is 14 residues. Germline CDR1 and CDR2: MNHNY and SVGAGI (reference sequence). Trimming took off 3 bases at V and 3 bases at J, with 9 bases between the two ends. DNA for the CDR3: TGTGCCAGCAGTTATGGCCCCGACTACAATGAGCAGTTCTTC. This sequence encodes CASSYGPDYNEQFF.

V usage is TRBV7-9 and J usage is TRBJ2-5; no firm D call. Germline V gene data show CDR1 as SEHNR and CDR2 as FQNEAQ (reference sequence). This CDR3 spans 15 amino acids. V lost 3 bases and J lost 1, with 12 bases in between. The CDR3 coding sequence is TGTGCCAGCAGCTTTTTCAGAATAATCCAAGAGACCCAGTACTTC. It translates to CASSFFRIIQETQYF.

CDR3 bases: TGCGCCAGCAGCCAAGGCGGGAGGGCCGCCGGGGAGCTGTTTTTT. It encodes CASSQGGRAAGELFF. The V gene is TRBV4-1, the J gene TRBJ2-2, with 9 bases lining up with TRBD2. There are 15 residues in the CDR3. The J segment lost 6 bases and the V segment lost 1 base, leaving 3 bases of the junction unmatched. Germline-derived CDR1 and CDR2 are MGHRA and YSYEKL.

The chain links TRBV5-4 to TRBJ2-4; no definite D call. V lost 3 bases to trimming and J lost 0 bases, with 13 bases between them. The germline V gene encodes CDR1 SGHNT and CDR2 YYREEE (reference sequence). The CDR3 extends over 16 amino acids. The CDR3 here is CASSSSENLAKNIQYF. In DNA form, the CDR3 reads TGTGCCAGCAGCTCGTCGGAAAACTTAGCCAAAAACATTCAGTACTTC. The complete variable domain, with remaining parts taken from reference TRBV5-4 and TRBJ2-4, reads ETGVTQSPTHLIKTRGQQVTLRCSSQSGHNTVSWYQQALGQGPQFIFQYYREEENGRGNFPPRFSGLQFPNYSSELNVNALELDDSALYLCASSSSENLAKNIQYFGAGTRLSVL.

This clone was recorded once. The genes are TRBV9 and TRBJ2-7, with TRBD2 matching 7 bases. The CDR3 totals 16 residues. CDR1 and CDR2 (germline): SGDLS, YYNGEE. Trimming took 1 base from V and 7 from J; bases not matched to a gene: 14. The CDR3, as DNA: TGTGCCAGCAGCGTATCCGCCGCGGGGGAGTTGAGGGAGCAGTACTTC. This gives the protein CASSVSAAGELREQYF.

V and J are TRBV4-1 and TRBJ2-7; D remains unclear. V lost 0 bases and J 6 bases, leaving 21 bases between the germline ends. The CDR3 has 17 amino acids. CDR1 and CDR2 (germline): MGHRA, YSYEKL. The CDR3 sequence is CASSQDQTAAAWSEQYF. For the CDR3, the DNA is TGCGCCAGCAGCCAAGATCAAACAGCCGCTGCTTGGAGCGAGCAGTACTTC.

The V call is TRBV5-1, the J call TRBJ1-4; 8 positions match TRBD1. Germline V CDR1 and CDR2: SGHRS, YFSETQ. This CDR3 has 17 amino acids. V gave up 5 bases and J gave up 0 bases; unmatched junction bases: 9. CDR3 residues: CASRWGGTGSTNEKLFF. CDR3 coding DNA: TGCGCCAGCAGGTGGGGTGGGACAGGTTCAACTAATGAAAAACTGTTTTTT.

CDR3 DNA: TGTGCCAGCAGCTTCAGGGACGGAATCGCCAAAAACATTCAGTACTTC. Translating it yields CASSFRDGIAKNIQYF. This chain connects TRBV11-2 to TRBJ2-4, with D perhaps given as TRBD1 or TRBD2 (5 bases each). The CDR3 extends over 16 amino acids. In germline, CDR1 is SGHAT, CDR2 FQNNGV. V was shortened by 3 bases and J by 1 base, with 13 bases between the two germline ends.

This rearrangement joins TRBV19 to TRBJ1-1, with D possibly TRBD1 on 6 matching bases. Germline CDR1 reads LNHDA; CDR2 reads SQIVND (reference sequence). The CDR3 is 16 amino acids. Trimming cost V 6 bases and J 0 bases, with 17 bases left between them. The CDR3 here is CASRPRTVALNTEAFF. The CDR3 DNA reads as TGTGCCAGTAGGCCCCGGACAGTAGCCTTGAACACTGAAGCTTTCTTT.

This chain joins TRBV5-8 and TRBJ2-2, with D maybe TRBD1 (5 bases). The V end lost 1 base, the J end lost 4 bases, and 11 bases lay between the germline ends. Germline V gene data show CDR1 as SGHTS and CDR2 as YDEGEE. The CDR3 has 15 amino acids. The chain's CDR3 is CASSLSGMRTGELFF. CDR3 DNA: TGTGCCAGCAGCTTGTCAGGGATGCGCACCGGGGAGCTGTTTTTT. Together with reference TRBV5-8 and TRBJ2-2, the CDR3 gives the full variable domain: EAGVTQSPTHLIKTRGQQATLRCSPISGHTSVYWYQQALGLGLQFLLWYDEGEERNRGNFPPRFSGRQFPNYSSELNVNALELEDSALYLCASSLSGMRTGELFFGEGSRLTVL.

V is TRBV19 and J is TRBJ2-7, with D perhaps matching TRBD2 (6 bases). Germline CDR1 reads LNHDA; CDR2 reads SQIVND (reference sequence). V shed 6 bases and J shed 7 bases, with 13 bases lying between them. This CDR3 is built from 12 residues. The CDR3 sequence is CASSRGTMEQYF. CDR3 DNA sequence: TGTGCCAGTAGCCGCGGGACCATGGAGCAGTACTTC.

This sequence joins TRBV10-3 and TRBJ2-3, with 8 bases lining up with TRBD2. Germline V gene lookup returns CDR1 ENHRY and CDR2 SYGVKD. J was trimmed by 4 bases and V by 6 bases; bases with no gene match: 6. This CDR3 comprises 14 residues. The DNA of the CDR3 is TGTGCCATCAGGAGCGGGAGTGGGTCAGATACGCAGTATTTT. Translated, it gives CAIRSGSGSDTQYF.

V gene TRBV4-2 combines with J gene TRBJ1-3, with no clear D. CDR1 is LGHNA, CDR2 YNFKEQ, per germline. V was pared by 0 bases and J by 0 bases, with 9 bases between. The CDR3 is 16 residues long. The CDR3, as DNA: TGTGCCAGCAGCCAAGATTCTAGGTACTCTGGAAACACCATATATTTT. Encoded protein: CASSQDSRYSGNTIYF.

This clone appeared a single time. The rearrangement joins TRBV7-9 to TRBJ1-1; TRBD1 might be the D (6 bases). This CDR3 contains 16 residues. Per germline, CDR1 SEHNR and CDR2 FQNEAQ (reference sequence). The germline V and J ends were trimmed by 7 bases and 4 bases, with 22 bases remaining between them. The CDR3 loop reads CASIQGGGRFGTEAFF. The CDR3, as DNA: TGTGCCAGCATCCAAGGGGGGGGGCGCTTCGGCACTGAAGCTTTCTTT.

The chain has TRBV7-3 and TRBJ1-1, with 11 bases lining up with TRBD1. In germline, CDR1 is SGHTA, CDR2 FQGTGA. Trimming removed 4 bases from V and 7 bases from J; junction bases left unmatched: 5. The CDR3 extends over 14 amino acids. This chain's CDR3 is CASSSGTGGSEAFF. The DNA for the CDR3 is TGTGCCAGCAGCTCCGGGACAGGGGGGAGTGAAGCTTTCTTT. Based on the CDR3 plus reference TRBV7-3 and TRBJ1-1, the full variable domain is GAGVSQTPSNKVTEKGKYVELRCDPISGHTALYWYRQSLGQGPEFLIYFQGTGAADDSGLPNDRFFAVRPEGSVSTLKIQRTERGDSAVYLCASSSGTGGSEAFFGQGTRLTVV.

This chain connects TRBV28 to TRBJ2-7; the D call may be TRBD1 or TRBD2 (5 bases each). Trimming removed 7 bases at V and 0 bases at J, with 16 bases between. There are 15 residues in the CDR3. Germline-derived CDR1 and CDR2 are MDHEN and SYDVKM. The DNA for the CDR3 is TGTGCCAGCACCCAGGGAGACACGAGCTCCTACGAGCAGTACTTC. Protein: CASTQGDTSSYEQYF. Supplemented by reference TRBV28 and TRBJ2-7, the full variable domain reads DVKVTQSSRYLVKRTGEKVFLECVQDMDHENMFWYRQDPGLGLRLIYFSYDVKMKEKGDIPEGYSVSREKKERFSLILESASTNQTSMYLCASTQGDTSSYEQYFGPGTRLTVT.

The chain uses TRBV11-2 and TRBJ1-2; D gene unclear. CDR3 length: 14 amino acids. Germline V gene sequence: CDR1 SGHAT, CDR2 FQNNGV. The V and J ends lost 1 base and 6 bases respectively, with 12 bases between them. CDR3 amino acids: CASSLVVGSDGYTF. CDR3 nucleotides: TGTGCCAGCAGCTTAGTGGTGGGTTCGGATGGCTACACCTTC.

This chain links TRBV5-1 with TRBJ1-5; D uncertain. Trimming removed 2 bases from V and 7 bases from J, with 7 bases in between. The germline gives CDR1 SGHRS, CDR2 YFSETQ. The CDR3 is 12 amino acids. The chain's CDR3 is CASSFLVQPQHF. The CDR3 DNA is TGCGCCAGCAGCTTTTTGGTGCAGCCCCAGCATTTT.

The rearrangement joins TRBV7-9 to TRBJ2-1; 15 nucleotides line up with TRBD2. The CDR3 length is 17 residues. CDR1 is SEHNR and CDR2 is FQNEAQ in the germline V gene (reference sequence). The V gene end was trimmed by 4 bases and the J gene end by 9 bases; junction bases not matched to a gene: 10. The CDR3 loop is CASSSLRGLAGGSEQFF. In nucleotides, the CDR3 is TGTGCCAGCAGCTCGTTAAGAGGACTAGCGGGAGGGTCTGAGCAGTTCTTC. Complete variable domain (other parts from reference TRBV7-9 and TRBJ2-1): DTGVSQNPRHKITKRGQNVTFRCDPISEHNRLYWYRQTLGQGPEFLTYFQNEAQLEKSRLLSDRFSAERPKGSFSTLEIQRTEQGDSAMYLCASSSLRGLAGGSEQFFGPGTRLTVL.